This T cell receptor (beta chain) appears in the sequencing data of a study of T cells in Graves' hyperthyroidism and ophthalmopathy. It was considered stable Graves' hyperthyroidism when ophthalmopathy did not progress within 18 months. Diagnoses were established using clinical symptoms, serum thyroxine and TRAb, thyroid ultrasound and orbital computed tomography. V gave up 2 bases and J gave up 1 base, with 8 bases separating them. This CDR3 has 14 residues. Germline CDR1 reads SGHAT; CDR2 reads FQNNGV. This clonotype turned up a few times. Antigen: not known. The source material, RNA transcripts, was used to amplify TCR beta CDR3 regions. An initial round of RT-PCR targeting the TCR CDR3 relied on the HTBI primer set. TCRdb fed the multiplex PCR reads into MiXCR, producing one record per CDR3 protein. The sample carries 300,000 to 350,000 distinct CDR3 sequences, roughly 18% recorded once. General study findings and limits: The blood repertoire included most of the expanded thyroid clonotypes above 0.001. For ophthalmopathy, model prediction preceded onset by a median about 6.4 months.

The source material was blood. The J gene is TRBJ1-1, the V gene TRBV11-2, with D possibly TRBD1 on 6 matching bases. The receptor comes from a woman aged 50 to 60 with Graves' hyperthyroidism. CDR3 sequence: CASSLIRGNTEAFF. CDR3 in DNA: TGTGCCAGCAGCTTAATCAGGGGGAACACTGAAGCTTTCTTT.